A selection of T cell receptor beta chains follows, all from one sample in a study. Using its own MiXCR run on the 5' RACE reads, TCRdb lists one record per CDR3 protein. In the table there are approximately 60,000 distinct CDR3 sequences, around a fifth of which are singletons. Material: memory CD4+ T cells sorted from a lymph node. These receptors were taken from a female donor with breast cancer. Both conserved end residues are trimmed from each CDR3. Each record gives: CDR3 length, J gene, V gene, D gene, CDR3 protein. D genes are given only for firm matches.

13 TRBJ1-2 TRBV7-9 NA ASSFGTRGTYGYT
15 TRBJ1-2 TRBV7-2 NA ASSPDRPLAGRYGYT
11 TRBJ2-7 TRBV6-5 NA ASSYAVTYEQY
14 TRBJ2-2 TRBV5-1 TRBD1 ASSITGTENTGELF
12 TRBJ1-2 TRBV4-2 NA ASSQERTNYGYT
14 TRBJ2-5 TRBV7-2 NA ASSLSWTTGRETQY
13 TRBJ2-5 TRBV4-3 TRBD2 ASSQGTSGQETQY
11 TRBJ2-2 TRBV24-1 NA ATRGHSSGELF
9 TRBJ2-3 TRBV29-1 NA SVGRSDTQY
9 TRBJ1-1 TRBV2 TRBD1 ASSYRGEAF